The clone carrying this TCR beta chain was recorded only once. The entry originates in a study of technical replicates of blood from a few donors. Method: immunoSEQ multiplex PCR; TCRdb's copy keeps in-frame clones and lacks some. The table has 15,000 or so clones, about nine tenths seen once; the top ten hold around an eighth. The CDR3 totals 12 residues. Per the germline V gene, CDR1 is MNHEY and CDR2 is SVGAGI. V was pared by 8 bases and J by 8 bases, with 5 bases of the junction left unmatched. This chain links TRBV6-5 with TRBJ2-1; 8 bases line up with TRBD1. The sample was PBMCs. The TCR comes from a human donor in good health. CDR3 sequence reads: CASCKTGDEQFF. As DNA, the CDR3 is TGTGCCAGCTGCAAGACAGGGGATGAGCAGTTCTTC.